This record looks at one T cell receptor (beta chain) sequence and its context. Its antigen remains unknown. The data were taken from a study of shared clonotypes between healthy human individuals. Points from the study as a whole: Naive subsets, compared against memory subsets, generally had larger estimated richness values. An effect of sequencing depth on clonotype sharing among donors was expected.

Naivety among CD8 cells was defined by CD45RO negativity and positive CCR7 selection, thereby excluding terminally differentiated effector memory CD45RA+ cells. Only in-frame clones appear in the TCRdb table, and some are missing; sequencing was by immunoSEQ multiplex PCR. The sample contains 1.5 million to 2.5 million clones, over 85% of which appear only once. This receptor was identified in a man younger than 30 in good health. Material: naive CD8+ T cells sorted from blood.

CDR3 DNA: TGTGCCAGCAGCTTAGGACCTACTGAGGGAAGGTACAATGAGCAGTTCTTC. Translating it yields CASSLGPTEGRYNEQFF. This chain uses TRBV11-3 with TRBJ2-1; perhaps TRBD2 as D (5 bases). The germline V and J ends were trimmed by 1 base and 4 bases, with 17 bases remaining between them. Germline V gene lookup returns CDR1 SGHNT and CDR2 YENEEA. This CDR3 spans 17 amino acids.